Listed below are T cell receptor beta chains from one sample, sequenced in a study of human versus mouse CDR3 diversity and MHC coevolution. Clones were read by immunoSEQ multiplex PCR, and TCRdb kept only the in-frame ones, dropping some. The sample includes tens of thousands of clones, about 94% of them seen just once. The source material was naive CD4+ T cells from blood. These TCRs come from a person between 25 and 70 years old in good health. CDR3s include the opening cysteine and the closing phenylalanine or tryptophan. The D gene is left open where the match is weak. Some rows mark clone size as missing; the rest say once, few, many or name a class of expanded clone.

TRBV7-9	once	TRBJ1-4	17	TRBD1	CASSLSGTGEFFEKLFF	TGTGCCAGCAGCTTAAGCGGGACAGGGGAGTTTTTTGAAAAACTGTTTTTT
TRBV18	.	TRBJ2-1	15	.	CASSPGQSAYNEQFF	TGTGCCAGCTCACCGGGGCAGAGCGCCTACAATGAGCAGTTCTTC
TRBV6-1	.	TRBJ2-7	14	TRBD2	CASSLQREMDEQYF	TGTGCCAGCAGCCTCCAGCGGGAGATGGACGAGCAGTACTTC
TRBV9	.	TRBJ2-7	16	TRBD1	CASSRNTGVIPYEQYF	TGTGCCAGCAGCCGTAATACAGGGGTCATACCCTACGAGCAGTACTTC
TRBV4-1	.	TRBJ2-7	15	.	CASRRTWDKSYEQYF	TGCGCCAGCAGACGTACCTGGGACAAGTCCTACGAGCAGTACTTC
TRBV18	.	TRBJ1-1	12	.	CASSPLRGRAFF	TGTGCCAGCTCACCACTTAGGGGTAGAGCTTTCTTT
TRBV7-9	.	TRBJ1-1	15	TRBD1	CASSPLQGMDTEAFF	TGTGCCAGCAGCCCGTTACAGGGGATGGACACTGAAGCTTTCTTT
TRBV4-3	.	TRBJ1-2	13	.	CASSQEGDYGYTF	TGCGCCAGCAGCCAAGAAGGAGACTATGGCTACACCTTC
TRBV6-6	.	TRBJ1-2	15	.	CASITTAGLIYGYTF	TGTGCCAGCATCACCACGGCAGGGCTTATATATGGCTACACCTTC
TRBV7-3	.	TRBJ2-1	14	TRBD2	CASSLGGGANEQFF	TGTGCCAGCAGCTTAGGGGGAGGGGCCAATGAGCAGTTCTTC
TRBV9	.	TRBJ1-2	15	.	CASSVDPGPNYGYTF	TGTGCCAGCAGCGTAGATCCAGGGCCTAACTATGGCTACACCTTC
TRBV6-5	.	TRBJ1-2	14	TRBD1	CASSYGQGNYGYTF	TGTGCCAGCAGTTATGGACAGGGGAACTATGGCTACACCTTC
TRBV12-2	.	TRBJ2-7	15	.	CASRNKTGRYYEQYF	TGTGCAAGTCGAAACAAAACAGGGCGCTACTACGAGCAGTACTTC
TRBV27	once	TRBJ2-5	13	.	CASSGGFQETQYF	TGTGCCAGCTCAGGGGGGTTCCAAGAGACCCAGTACTTC
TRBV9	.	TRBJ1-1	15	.	CASSVAGGGDTEAFF	TGTGCCAGCAGCGTAGCCGGCGGGGGGGACACTGAAGCTTTCTTT
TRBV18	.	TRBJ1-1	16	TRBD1	CASSHGQAQMNTEAFF	TGTGCCAGCTCACATGGACAGGCCCAGATGAACACTGAAGCTTTCTTT
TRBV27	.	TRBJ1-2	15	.	CASSLHGRAVYGYTF	TGTGCCAGCAGTCTCCACGGCAGAGCGGTCTATGGCTACACCTTC
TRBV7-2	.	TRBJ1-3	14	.	CASSLVDRGNTIYF	TGTGCCAGCAGCTTAGTCGACAGGGGAAACACCATATATTTT
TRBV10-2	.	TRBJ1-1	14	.	CASSYTGLNTEAFF	TGCGCCAGCAGTTATACAGGGCTGAACACTGAAGCTTTCTTT
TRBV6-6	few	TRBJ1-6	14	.	CASSDYPQNSPLHF	TGTGCCAGCAGCGACTACCCCCAGAATTCACCCCTCCACTTT
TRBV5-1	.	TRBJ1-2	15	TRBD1	CASSLADRDIPRYTF	TGCGCCAGCAGCTTGGCCGACAGGGATATACCTCGCTACACCTTC
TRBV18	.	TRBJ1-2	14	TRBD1	CASSPRDREAGYTF	TGTGCCAGCTCACCAAGGGACAGGGAGGCTGGCTACACCTTC
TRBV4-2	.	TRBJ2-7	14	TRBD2	CASSQAGTRYEQYF	TGTGCCAGCAGCCAAGCCGGGACTAGATACGAGCAGTACTTC
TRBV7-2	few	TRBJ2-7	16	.	CASSLAGAPTSYEQYF	TGTGCCAGCAGCTTAGCGGGCGCTCCAACTAGCTACGAGCAGTACTTC
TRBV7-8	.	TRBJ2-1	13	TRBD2	CASSTRGGLGKFF	TGTGCCAGCAGCACCCGGGGGGGACTAGGCAAGTTCTTC
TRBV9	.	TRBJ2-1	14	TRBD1	CASSPTGENNEQFF	TGTGCCAGCAGCCCTACAGGGGAAAACAATGAGCAGTTCTTC
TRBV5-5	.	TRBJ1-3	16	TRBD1	CASSLGDRGYGNTIYF	TGTGCCAGCAGCTTGGGTGACAGGGGCTACGGAAACACCATATATTTT
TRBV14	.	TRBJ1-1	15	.	CASSISGLRNTEAFF	TGTGCCAGCAGCATTTCGGGTTTGAGGAACACTGAAGCTTTCTTT
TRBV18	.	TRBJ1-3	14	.	CASSLTDSGNTIYF	TGTGCCAGCTCACTAACAGACTCTGGAAACACCATATATTTT
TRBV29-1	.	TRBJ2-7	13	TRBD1	CSVGTGVNYEQYF	TGCAGCGTGGGGACAGGCGTAAACTACGAGCAGTACTTC
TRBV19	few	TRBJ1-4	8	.	CAASGLFF	TGTGCCGCCTCGGGACTGTTTTTT
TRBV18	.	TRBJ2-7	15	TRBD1	CASSPPTGTGNEQYF	TGTGCCAGCTCACCACCTACCGGGACAGGCAACGAGCAGTACTTC
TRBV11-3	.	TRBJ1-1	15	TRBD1	CASSEKGASGTEAFF	TGTGCCAGCAGTGAAAAGGGGGCGTCGGGCACTGAAGCTTTCTTT
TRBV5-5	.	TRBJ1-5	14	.	CATWEQVLNQPQHF	TGTGCCACCTGGGAACAGGTCCTAAATCAGCCCCAGCATTTT
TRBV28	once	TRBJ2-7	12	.	CASSLPLYEQYF	TGTGCCAGCAGTTTACCTCTCTACGAGCAGTACTTC
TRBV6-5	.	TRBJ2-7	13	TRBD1	CASSVDRGHEQYF	TGTGCCAGCAGTGTGGACAGGGGGCACGAGCAGTACTTC
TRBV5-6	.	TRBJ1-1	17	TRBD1	CASSFGQGKLKNTEAFF	TGTGCCAGCAGCTTTGGACAGGGGAAACTGAAGAACACTGAAGCTTTCTTT
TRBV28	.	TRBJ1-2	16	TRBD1	CASSYYRTGANYGYTF	TGTGCCAGCAGTTACTACAGGACAGGGGCTAACTATGGCTACACCTTC
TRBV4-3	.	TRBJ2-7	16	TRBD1	CASSQDSQGTPYEQYF	TGCGCCAGCAGCCAAGACTCACAGGGGACCCCCTACGAGCAGTACTTC
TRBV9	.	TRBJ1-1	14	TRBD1	CASSATGGITEAFF	TGTGCCAGCAGCGCGACAGGGGGCATCACTGAAGCTTTCTTT
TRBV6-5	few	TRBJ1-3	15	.	CASSYSRTSGNTIYF	TGTGCCAGCAGTTACTCGCGAACCTCTGGAAACACCATATATTTT
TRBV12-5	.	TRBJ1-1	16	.	CASGLRVGGSDTEAFF	TGTGCTAGTGGTTTGAGGGTCGGGGGTTCAGACACTGAAGCTTTCTTT